The 19 T cell receptor beta chains below come from one sample, sequenced in a study. TCRdb passed the RT-PCR reads through MiXCR, listing each CDR3 protein once. In the table there are approximately 720,000 distinct CDR3 sequences, approximately 15% of which are singletons. The sequenced material came from memory CD4+ T cells from blood. The origin of the receptors is a female donor in good health, serving as a healthy control.

The table lists this clonotype with many counts. The chain carries TRBV18 and TRBJ2-3; 9 bases map to TRBD1. Per germline, CDR1 KGHSH and CDR2 LQKENI. This CDR3 is built from 15 residues. J lost 7 bases, V lost 8 bases, and 13 bases had no gene match. The CDR3 loop is CASAPGQGDMNTQYF. CDR3 nucleotide sequence: TGTGCCAGCGCCCCGGGACAGGGTGATATGAATACGCAGTATTTT.

This clonotype was seen at least ten times. The chain links TRBV29-1 to TRBJ2-3; D is undetermined. Germline lookup yields CDR1 SQVTM and CDR2 ANQGSEA. The CDR3 consists of 10 residues. The V gene lost 7 bases and the J gene lost 9 bases, with 11 bases spanning the gap. The CDR3 protein is CSGSEGTQYF. CDR3 nucleotide sequence: TGCAGCGGGTCGGAAGGGACGCAGTATTTT.

The chain is built from TRBV28 and TRBJ2-7, with 8 nucleotides matching TRBD2. This CDR3 spans 12 amino acids. V trimming: 9 bases; J trimming: 1 base; junction bases outside the gene matches: 2. CDR1 and CDR2 from the germline V gene are MDHEN and SYDVKM. The CDR3 bases are TGTGCCAGTCGGGAGGGGTCCTACGAGCAGTACTTC. This sequence encodes CASREGSYEQYF. The complete variable domain, with remaining parts taken from reference TRBV28 and TRBJ2-7, reads DVKVTQSSRYLVKRTGEKVFLECVQDMDHENMFWYRQDPGLGLRLIYFSYDVKMKEKGDIPEGYSVSREKKERFSLILESASTNQTSMYLCASREGSYEQYFGPGTRLTVT.

The V gene is TRBV7-2, the J gene TRBJ1-1; weak D call: TRBD1 (5 bases). V was pared by 3 bases and J by 5 bases, with 16 bases between. The CDR3 covers 15 residues. Germline V lookup: CDR1 SGHTA, CDR2 FQGNSA. The CDR3 region has the DNA TGTGCCAGCAGCTTGTCTCGAGGGGCCTGGACTGAAGCTTTCTTT. This gives the protein CASSLSRGAWTEAFF.

The chain uses TRBV9 and TRBJ2-2; D possibly uses TRBD1 or TRBD2 (6 bases each). The germline V and J ends were trimmed by 4 bases and 5 bases, with 12 bases remaining between them. Germline values: CDR1 SGDLS, CDR2 YYNGEE. The length of the CDR3 is 14 residues. The CDR3 DNA follows: TGTGCCAGCAGCCGAGGGGGACTTACCGGGGAGCTGTTTTTT. Protein sequence: CASSRGGLTGELFF.

This clonotype was picked up a small number of times. The chain has TRBV4-3 and TRBJ1-1; D is uncertain. Germline CDR1 reads LGHNA; CDR2 reads YSLEER. The CDR3 sequence is 15 residues long. The V gene lost 1 base and the J gene lost 4 bases, with 13 bases spanning the gap. The CDR3 DNA sequence: TGCGCCAGCAGCCAAGCACCCTCCGTTTCCACTGAAGCTTTCTTT. Its translation: CASSQAPSVSTEAFF.

The chain couples TRBV5-1 to TRBJ2-7; 15 bases match TRBD2. Germline assignment: CDR1 SGHRS and CDR2 YFSETQ. V was clipped by 7 bases and J by 8 bases; unmatched bases: 13. This CDR3 spans 16 amino acids. In nucleotides, the CDR3 is TGCGCCAGCGGTACAGGACTAGCGGGGGGGGAATGGAAGCAGTACTTC. This translates into CASGTGLAGGEWKQYF.

The chain carries TRBV2 and TRBJ1-2; D not resolved. The CDR3 is 15 amino acids. V lost 1 base and J 4 bases, leaving 13 bases between the germline ends. Germline lookup yields CDR1 SNHLY and CDR2 FYNNEI. The CDR3 DNA follows: TGTGCCAGCAGTGAAGAGGTGGGAATGTTCTATGGCTACACCTTC. Translating it yields CASSEEVGMFYGYTF.

This clonotype has only a few counts. This sequence joins TRBV20-1 and TRBJ2-7; TRBD2 aligns across 10 bases. CDR1 and CDR2 (germline): DFQATT, SNEGSKA (reference sequence). CDR3 length: 16 amino acids. The V segment lost 0 bases and the J segment 5 bases; nucleotides outside the gene matches: 10. CDR3 sequence reads: CSARDLQTSGTDEQYF. The CDR3 bases are TGCAGTGCTAGAGATCTCCAAACTAGCGGGACCGACGAGCAGTACTTC.

This clonotype was observed a few times. The chain has TRBV15 and TRBJ2-4; 9 bases agree with TRBD1. Trimming at V came to 2 bases and at J to 8 bases, leaving 7 bases not matched to a gene. Germline lookup yields CDR1 LNHNV and CDR2 YYDKDF (reference sequence). There are 15 residues in the CDR3. CDR3 nucleotide sequence: TGTGCCACCAGCAGACATACAGGGGGCTTGGACATTCAGTACTTC. It encodes CATSRHTGGLDIQYF.

This clonotype was counted a few times. The chain uses TRBV11-2 and TRBJ1-2; D is ambiguous. There are 14 residues in the CDR3. Germline values: CDR1 SGHAT, CDR2 FQNNGV. Trimming removed 5 bases at V and 4 bases at J, with 14 bases between. CDR3 region: CASSPTETPYGYTF. The CDR3 DNA is TGTGCCAGCAGCCCAACGGAGACACCCTATGGCTACACCTTC. The full variable domain, rest sourced from reference TRBV11-2 and TRBJ1-2, is EAGVAQSPRYKIIEKRQSVAFWCNPISGHATLYWYQQILGQGPKLLIQFQNNGVVDDSQLPKDRFSAERLKGVDSTLKIQPAKLEDSAVYLCASSPTETPYGYTFGSGTRLTVV.

This clonotype was observed at least ten times. The chain carries TRBV6-2 or TRBV6-3 and TRBJ1-2; D remains ambiguous. This CDR3 has 14 residues. V was pared by 6 bases and J by 9 bases, with 20 bases between. Per the germline V gene, CDR1 is MNHEY and CDR2 is SVGEGT. The CDR3 nucleotides read TGTGCCAGCAGCCCGAACCAAGGCATCCCTAGCTACACCTTC. Its protein is CASSPNQGIPSYTF.

This clonotype was detected ten times or more. The chain employs TRBV4-1 and TRBJ2-1; a weak D match, TRBD2 (5 bases). CDR3 length equals 13 residues. From germline, CDR1 is MGHRA and CDR2 YSYEKL. V was cut by 5 bases and J by 14 bases, with 19 bases left in between. CDR3 bases: TGCGCCAGCAGCGAACAGTCCGGACTTCGCGAGTTCTTC. Its translation: CASSEQSGLREFF.

The rearrangement links TRBV7-2 to TRBJ2-7; no clear D. V was clipped by 2 bases and J by 5 bases, with 7 bases between them. There are 12 residues in the CDR3. Per the germline V gene, CDR1 is SGHTA and CDR2 is FQGNSA. The CDR3 loop reads CASSLNAHEQYF. The DNA of the CDR3 is TGTGCCAGCAGCTTAAATGCCCACGAGCAGTACTTC.

The rearrangement joins TRBV5-1 to TRBJ1-2; D gene unclear. Between the trimmed V and J ends, which lost 2 bases and 7 bases, there was a span of 15 bases. The germline gives CDR1 SGHRS, CDR2 YFSETQ. The CDR3 contains 14 residues. The CDR3 nucleotides read TGCGCCAGCAGCTTTGCCCCGGAGGGCGGTGGCTACACCTTC. This gives the protein CASSFAPEGGGYTF.

Here the CDR3 reads CSARDGLRGWELFF. CDR3 nucleotides: TGCAGTGCTAGAGATGGACTTCGTGGCTGGGAGCTGTTTTTT. The V call is TRBV20-1, the J call TRBJ2-2, with D tentatively TRBD2 (5 bases). The CDR3 extends over 14 amino acids. The V gene lost 0 bases and the J gene lost 9 bases, with 14 bases spanning the gap. The V gene's germline CDR1 is DFQATT and CDR2 SNEGSKA (reference sequence).

This clonotype was recorded at least ten times. This chain connects TRBV10-2 to TRBJ2-2; no clear D. Looked up from germline, CDR1 is WSHSY and CDR2 is SAAADI. Deletions cut 2 bases from V and 1 base from J, with 8 bases between. The CDR3 runs 15 residues. The CDR3 DNA reads as TGCGCCAGCAGTGAGGCGCAGAGGAACACCGGGGAGCTGTTTTTT. It codes for CASSEAQRNTGELFF.

The chain joins TRBV6-5 to TRBJ1-2; a possible D gene is TRBD1 (5 bases). The length of the CDR3 is 14 residues. Looked up from germline, CDR1 is MNHEY and CDR2 is SVGAGI. V gave up 6 bases and J gave up 8 bases, with 19 bases separating them. CDR3 nucleotide sequence: TGTGCCAGCAGATTCTCTGGCGGGGGTCGAGGCTACACCTTC. Its protein product is CASRFSGGGRGYTF.

The gene calls are TRBV10-3 and TRBJ1-3; D might be TRBD1 (5 bases). The germline V gene encodes CDR1 ENHRY and CDR2 SYGVKD. V lost 2 bases, J lost 1 base, and 9 bases lay in between. This CDR3 region has 15 residues. CDR3 region: CAISEKGYSGNTIYF. As DNA, the CDR3 is TGTGCCATCAGTGAGAAGGGGTATTCTGGAAACACCATATATTTT.